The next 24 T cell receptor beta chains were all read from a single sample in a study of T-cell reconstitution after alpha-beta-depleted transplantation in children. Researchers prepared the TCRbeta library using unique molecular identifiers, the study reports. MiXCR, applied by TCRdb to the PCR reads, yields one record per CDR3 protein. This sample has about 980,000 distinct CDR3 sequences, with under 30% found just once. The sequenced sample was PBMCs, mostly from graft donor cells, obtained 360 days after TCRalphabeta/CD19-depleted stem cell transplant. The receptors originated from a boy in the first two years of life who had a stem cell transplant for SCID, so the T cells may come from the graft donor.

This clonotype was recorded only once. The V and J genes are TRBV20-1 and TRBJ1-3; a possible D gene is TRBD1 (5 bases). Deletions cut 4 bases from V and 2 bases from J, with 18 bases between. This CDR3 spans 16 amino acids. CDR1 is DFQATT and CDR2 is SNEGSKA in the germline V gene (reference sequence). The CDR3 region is CSATEFRARPGNTIYF. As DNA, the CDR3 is TGCAGTGCTACTGAGTTCAGGGCCAGGCCTGGAAACACCATATATTTT.

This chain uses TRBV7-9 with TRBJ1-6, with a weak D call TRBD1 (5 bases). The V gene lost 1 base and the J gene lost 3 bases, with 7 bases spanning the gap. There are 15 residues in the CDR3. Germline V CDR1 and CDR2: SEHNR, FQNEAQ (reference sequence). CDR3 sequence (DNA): TGTGCCAGCAGCTTAGGCAGGGTCTATAATTCACCCCTCCACTTT. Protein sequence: CASSLGRVYNSPLHF. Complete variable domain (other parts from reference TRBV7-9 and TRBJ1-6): DTGVSQNPRHKITKRGQNVTFRCDPISEHNRLYWYRQTLGQGPEFLTYFQNEAQLEKSRLLSDRFSAERPKGSFSTLEIQRTEQGDSAMYLCASSLGRVYNSPLHFGNGTRLTVT.

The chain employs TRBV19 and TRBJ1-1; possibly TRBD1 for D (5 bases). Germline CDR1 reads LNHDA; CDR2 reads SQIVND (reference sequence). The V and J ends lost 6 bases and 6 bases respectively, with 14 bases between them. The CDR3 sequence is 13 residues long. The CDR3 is CASRIPGRSEAFF. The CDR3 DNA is TGTGCCAGTAGGATTCCGGGGCGATCTGAAGCTTTCTTT.

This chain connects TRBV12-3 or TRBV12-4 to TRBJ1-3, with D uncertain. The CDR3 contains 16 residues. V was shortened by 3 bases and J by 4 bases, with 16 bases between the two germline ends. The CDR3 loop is CASSFPLDLLGNTIYF. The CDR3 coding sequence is TGTGCCAGCAGTTTCCCCCTAGACCTCCTAGGAAACACCATATATTTT.

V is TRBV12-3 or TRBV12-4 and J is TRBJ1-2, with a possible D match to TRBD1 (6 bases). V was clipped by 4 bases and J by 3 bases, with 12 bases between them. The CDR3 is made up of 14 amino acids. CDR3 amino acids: CASSWQGRDYGYTF. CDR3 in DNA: TGTGCCAGCAGTTGGCAGGGGAGAGACTATGGCTACACCTTC.

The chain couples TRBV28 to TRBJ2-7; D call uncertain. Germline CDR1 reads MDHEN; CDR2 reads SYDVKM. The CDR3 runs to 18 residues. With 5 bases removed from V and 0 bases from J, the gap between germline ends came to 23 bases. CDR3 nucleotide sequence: TGTGCCAGCAGTAGATTGCGGTACAGCGCGTCTAGCTCCTACGAGCAGTACTTC. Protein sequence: CASSRLRYSASSSYEQYF.

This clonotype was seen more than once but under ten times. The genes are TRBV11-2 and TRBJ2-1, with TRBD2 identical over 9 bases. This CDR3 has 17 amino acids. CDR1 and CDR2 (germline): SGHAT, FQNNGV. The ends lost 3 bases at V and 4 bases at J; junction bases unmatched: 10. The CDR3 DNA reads TGTGCCAGCAGCTTCGGCCTTGCGGGGGGGGAATACAATGAGCAGTTCTTC. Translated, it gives CASSFGLAGGEYNEQFF.

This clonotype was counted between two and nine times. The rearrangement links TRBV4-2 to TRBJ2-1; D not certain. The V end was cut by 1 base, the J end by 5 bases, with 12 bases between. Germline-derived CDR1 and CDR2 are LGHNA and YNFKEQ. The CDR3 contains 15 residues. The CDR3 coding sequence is TGTGCCAGCAGCCAAGGATCTGGCCCAAACAATGAGCAGTTCTTC. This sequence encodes CASSQGSGPNNEQFF.

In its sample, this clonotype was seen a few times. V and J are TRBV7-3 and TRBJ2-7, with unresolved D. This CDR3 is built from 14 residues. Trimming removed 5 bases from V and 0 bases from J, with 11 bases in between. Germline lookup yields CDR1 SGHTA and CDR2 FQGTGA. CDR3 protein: CASSHGPPSYEQYF. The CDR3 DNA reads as TGTGCCAGCAGCCATGGCCCTCCCTCCTACGAGCAGTACTTC. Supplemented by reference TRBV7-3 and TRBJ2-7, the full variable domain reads GAGVSQTPSNKVTEKGKYVELRCDPISGHTALYWYRQSLGQGPEFLIYFQGTGAADDSGLPNDRFFAVRPEGSVSTLKIQRTERGDSAVYLCASSHGPPSYEQYFGPGTRLTVT.

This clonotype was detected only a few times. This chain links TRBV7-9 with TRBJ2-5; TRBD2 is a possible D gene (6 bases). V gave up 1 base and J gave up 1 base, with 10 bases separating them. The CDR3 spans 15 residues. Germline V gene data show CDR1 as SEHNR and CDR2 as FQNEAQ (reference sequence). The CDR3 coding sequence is TGTGCCAGCAGCTTAGGGGACTCGCTCCAAGAGACCCAGTACTTC. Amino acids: CASSLGDSLQETQYF. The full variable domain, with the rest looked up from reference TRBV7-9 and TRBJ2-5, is DTGVSQNPRHKITKRGQNVTFRCDPISEHNRLYWYRQTLGQGPEFLTYFQNEAQLEKSRLLSDRFSAERPKGSFSTLEIQRTEQGDSAMYLCASSLGDSLQETQYFGPGTRLLVL.

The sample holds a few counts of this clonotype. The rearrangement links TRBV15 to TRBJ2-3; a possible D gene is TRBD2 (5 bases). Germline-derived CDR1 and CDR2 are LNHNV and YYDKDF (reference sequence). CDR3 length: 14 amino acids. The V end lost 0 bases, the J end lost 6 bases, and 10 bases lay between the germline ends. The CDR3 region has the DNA TGTGCCACCAGCAGAGATTTCGTAGCGGATACGCAGTATTTT. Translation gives CATSRDFVADTQYF.

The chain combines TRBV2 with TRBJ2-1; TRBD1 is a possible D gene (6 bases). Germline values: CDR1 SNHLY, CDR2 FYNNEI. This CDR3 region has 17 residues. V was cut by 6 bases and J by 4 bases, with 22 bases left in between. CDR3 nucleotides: TGTGCCAGCAGGGGCTCCGGGAAAGGGACATATTACAATGAGCAGTTCTTC. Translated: CASRGSGKGTYYNEQFF.

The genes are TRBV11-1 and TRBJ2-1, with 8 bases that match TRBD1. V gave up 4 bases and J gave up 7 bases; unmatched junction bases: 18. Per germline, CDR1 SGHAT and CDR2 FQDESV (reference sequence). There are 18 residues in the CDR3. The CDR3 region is CASSSNPRQGSGKNEQFF. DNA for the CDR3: TGTGCCAGCAGCTCTAACCCGAGACAGGGGTCAGGGAAAAATGAGCAGTTCTTC.

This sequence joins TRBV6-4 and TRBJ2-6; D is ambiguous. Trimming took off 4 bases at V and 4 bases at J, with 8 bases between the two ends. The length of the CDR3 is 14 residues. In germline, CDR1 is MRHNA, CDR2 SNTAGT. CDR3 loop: CASSADRGANVLTF. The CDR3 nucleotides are TGTGCCAGCAGTGCGGACCGGGGGGCCAACGTCCTGACTTTC.

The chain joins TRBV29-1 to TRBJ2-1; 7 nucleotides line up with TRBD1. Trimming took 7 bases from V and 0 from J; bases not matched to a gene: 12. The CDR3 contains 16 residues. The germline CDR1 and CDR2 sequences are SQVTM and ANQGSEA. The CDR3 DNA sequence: TGCAGCGCCCTAGGGGGACAGACGACCTCCTACAATGAGCAGTTCTTC. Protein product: CSALGGQTTSYNEQFF.

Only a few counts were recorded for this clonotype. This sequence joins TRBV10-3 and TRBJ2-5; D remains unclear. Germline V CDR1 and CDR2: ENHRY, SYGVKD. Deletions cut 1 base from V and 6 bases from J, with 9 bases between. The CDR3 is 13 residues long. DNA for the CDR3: TGTGCCATCAGTGAGTTCGGGTACAAGACCCAGTACTTC. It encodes CAISEFGYKTQYF.

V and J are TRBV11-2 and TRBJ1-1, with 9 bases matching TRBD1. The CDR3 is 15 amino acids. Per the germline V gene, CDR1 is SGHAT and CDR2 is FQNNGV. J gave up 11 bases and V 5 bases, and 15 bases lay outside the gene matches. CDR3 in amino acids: CASSPGRGQGVSAFF. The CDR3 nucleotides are TGTGCCAGCAGCCCCGGTCGGGGACAGGGCGTGTCGGCTTTCTTT.

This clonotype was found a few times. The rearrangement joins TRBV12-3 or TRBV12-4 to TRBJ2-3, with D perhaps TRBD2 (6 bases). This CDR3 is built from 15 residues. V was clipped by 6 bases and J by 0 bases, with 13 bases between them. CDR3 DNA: TGTGCCAGCAGCCCCATCGGGACTAGCACAGATACGCAGTATTTT. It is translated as CASSPIGTSTDTQYF.

The CDR3, as DNA: TGTGCCAGCAGCCAAGGGCAGGTCTATGGCTACACCTTC. Residues: CASSQGQVYGYTF. The chain has TRBV4-2 and TRBJ1-2; D is unresolved. The germline CDR1 and CDR2 sequences are LGHNA and YNFKEQ. V dropped 1 base and J dropped 4 bases, with 7 bases sitting between them. This CDR3 region has 13 residues.

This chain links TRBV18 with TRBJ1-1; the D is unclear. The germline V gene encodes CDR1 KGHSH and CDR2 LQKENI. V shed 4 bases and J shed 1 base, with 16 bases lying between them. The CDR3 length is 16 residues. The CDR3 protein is CASSLVLASTNTEAFF. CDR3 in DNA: TGTGCCAGCTCACTTGTTCTCGCCAGCACGAACACTGAAGCTTTCTTT.

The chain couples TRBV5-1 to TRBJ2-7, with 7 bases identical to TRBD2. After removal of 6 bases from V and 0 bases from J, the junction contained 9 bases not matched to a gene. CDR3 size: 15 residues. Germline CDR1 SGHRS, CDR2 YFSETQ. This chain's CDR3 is CASTPLAGVSYEQYF. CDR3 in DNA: TGCGCCAGCACCCCCCTCGCGGGGGTCTCCTACGAGCAGTACTTC.

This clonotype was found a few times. In DNA, the CDR3 is TGTGCCAGCAGCTTAGGTCAGGTAATACACGAGCAGTACTTC. Encoded protein: CASSLGQVIHEQYF. This chain uses TRBV7-9 with TRBJ2-7; D call uncertain. V lost 1 base to trimming and J lost 5 bases, with 12 bases between them. The CDR3 is made up of 14 amino acids. Looked up from germline, CDR1 is SEHNR and CDR2 is FQNEAQ (reference sequence). The whole variable domain, remainder taken from reference TRBV7-9 and TRBJ2-7, is DTGVSQNPRHKITKRGQNVTFRCDPISEHNRLYWYRQTLGQGPEFLTYFQNEAQLEKSRLLSDRFSAERPKGSFSTLEIQRTEQGDSAMYLCASSLGQVIHEQYFGPGTRLTVT.

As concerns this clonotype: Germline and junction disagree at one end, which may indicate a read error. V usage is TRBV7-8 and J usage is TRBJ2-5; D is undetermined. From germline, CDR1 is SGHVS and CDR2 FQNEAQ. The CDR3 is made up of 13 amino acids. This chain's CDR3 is CASSTRNQEAQYF. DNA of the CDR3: TGTGCCAGCAGCACTCGGAACCAAGAGGCCCAGTACTTC.

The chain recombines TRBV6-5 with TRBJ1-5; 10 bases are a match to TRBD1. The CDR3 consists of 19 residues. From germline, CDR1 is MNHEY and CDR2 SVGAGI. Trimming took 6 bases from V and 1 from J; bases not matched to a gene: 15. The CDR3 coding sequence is TGTGCCAGCAGCCCGCTAGGGACAGGGGCCAAGGGAAGCAATCAGCCCCAGCATTTT. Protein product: CASSPLGTGAKGSNQPQHF.